A single sample is the source of the 22 T cell receptor beta chains below, sequenced in a study of long-term antiretroviral therapy in people with HIV. Survey-level resolution applied to immunoSEQ assay v3.0. The table came from immunoSEQ multiplex PCR; TCRdb's copy has only in-frame clones and leaves some out. This sample has about 21,000 clones; 76% occur once, and the top ten carry more than 10%. The sample in question was unsorted PBMCs, obtained less than 1.8 years before starting antiretroviral therapy. The receptors were gathered from a woman aged 40 to 49 with HIV.

This sequence joins TRBV7-9 and TRBJ1-5, with D unresolved. The CDR3 extends over 12 amino acids. Trimming left V 5 bases short and J 5 bases short, with 7 bases between. Per the germline V gene, CDR1 is SEHNR and CDR2 is FQNEAQ (reference sequence). The CDR3 loop is CASSQRDQPQHF. CDR3 DNA sequence: TGTGCCAGCAGCCAGAGGGATCAGCCCCAGCATTTT.

This chain links TRBV7-2 with TRBJ1-1; maybe TRBD1 (6 bases). CDR3 length equals 14 residues. Germline CDR1 SGHTA, CDR2 FQGNSA. Trimming cost V 1 base and J 4 bases, with 10 bases left between them. DNA of the CDR3: TGTGCCAGCAGCTTAGGTAGAGGGGGCACTGAAGCTTTCTTT. This encodes CASSLGRGGTEAFF.

This chain links TRBV4-1 with TRBJ1-3; D possibly corresponds to TRBD1 (5 bases). Trimming took off 5 bases at V and 4 bases at J, with 9 bases between the two ends. The germline CDR1 and CDR2 sequences are MGHRA and YSYEKL. The CDR3 extends over 13 amino acids. This CDR3 is CASSWTPGNTIYF. In nucleotides, the CDR3 is TGCGCCAGCAGCTGGACACCCGGAAACACCATATATTTT.

V is TRBV2 and J is TRBJ2-3; possibly TRBD2 for D (5 bases). Trimming pared 2 bases from V and 1 base from J, leaving 10 bases between. Germline CDR1 is SNHLY and CDR2 is FYNNEI. The CDR3 has 15 amino acids. DNA for the CDR3: TGTGCCAGCAGTGAATCCGGGGTTGGCACAGATACGCAGTATTTT. Protein: CASSESGVGTDTQYF.

This sequence joins TRBV5-1 and TRBJ2-7; D not resolved. The CDR3 contains 13 residues. The germline CDR1 and CDR2 sequences are SGHRS and YFSETQ. Trimming took off 2 bases at V and 4 bases at J, with 10 bases between the two ends. In nucleotides, the CDR3 is TGCGCCAGCAGCTTAGGAGTAGGTTACGAGCAGTACTTC. Residues: CASSLGVGYEQYF.

The V gene is TRBV15, the J gene TRBJ2-6; D call uncertain. The CDR3 has 14 residues. V dropped 5 bases and J dropped 6 bases, with 11 bases sitting between them. Germline V gives CDR1 LNHNV, CDR2 YYDKDF (reference sequence). The CDR3 nucleotides are TGTGCCACCAGCGGGGTGAATGAGGCCAACGTCCTGACTTTC. It encodes CATSGVNEANVLTF.

The V and J genes are TRBV6-1 and TRBJ1-2, with TRBD1 matching over 9 bases. V gave up 11 bases and J gave up 7 bases; unmatched junction bases: 17. Germline V gene lookup returns CDR1 MNHNS and CDR2 SASEGT. The length of the CDR3 is 15 residues. The DNA for the CDR3 is TGTGCCTCCCAGCAGTACCTGGACAGGGGCTTTGGCTACACCTTC. This sequence encodes CASQQYLDRGFGYTF.

This clone is classed as large (0.1 to 1%). The rearrangement links TRBV5-5 to TRBJ1-3; tentatively, D is TRBD1 (5 bases). CDR3 length equals 17 residues. Per germline, CDR1 SGHKS and CDR2 YYEKEE (reference sequence). Trimming pared 0 bases from V and 2 bases from J, leaving 15 bases between. The CDR3 reads CASSLELMPGPGNTIYF. The CDR3 DNA reads TGTGCCAGCAGCTTGGAATTGATGCCAGGGCCTGGAAACACCATATATTTT.

The chain employs TRBV5-4 and TRBJ1-1; TRBD1 agrees at 7 bases. This CDR3 region has 14 residues. The ends lost 0 bases at V and 4 bases at J; junction bases unmatched: 3. Looked up from germline, CDR1 is SGHNT and CDR2 is YYREEE (reference sequence). CDR3: CASSLAGGGTEAFF. DNA for the CDR3: TGTGCCAGCAGCTTGGCAGGGGGAGGCACTGAAGCTTTCTTT.

This clone was observed a few times. The chain carries TRBV14 and TRBJ1-2, with TRBD1 matching over 8 bases. This CDR3 has 13 amino acids. V lost 1 base, J lost 14 bases, and 9 bases stayed unmatched. CDR1 is SGHDN and CDR2 is FVKESK in the germline V gene. This CDR3 reads CASSQAGQGEETF. The DNA for the CDR3 is TGTGCCAGCAGCCAAGCCGGACAGGGTGAGGAAACCTTC.

This chain links TRBV5-6 with TRBJ1-3, with D unresolved. In germline, CDR1 is SGHDT, CDR2 YYEEEE. The CDR3 contains 15 residues. V was pared by 4 bases and J by 4 bases, with 15 bases between. CDR3 DNA: TGTGCCAGCAGCATCGTAGGATACATCGGAAACACCATATATTTT. This gives the protein CASSIVGYIGNTIYF.

This clone was recorded once. The chain carries TRBV19 and TRBJ1-4; D remains ambiguous. V was pared by 6 bases and J by 1 base, with 6 bases between. Looked up from germline, CDR1 is LNHDA and CDR2 is SQIVND (reference sequence). This CDR3 comprises 13 residues. CDR3 amino acids: CASSDGTNEKLFF. The CDR3, as DNA: TGTGCCAGTAGCGACGGAACTAATGAAAAACTGTTTTTT.

This chain connects TRBV13 to TRBJ2-5; TRBD1 agrees at 7 bases. The DNA matches TRBJ2-7 better at its end, which makes the J call doubtful. The CDR3 runs to 15 residues. CDR1 and CDR2 (germline): PRHDT, FYEKMQ (reference sequence). The CDR3 sequence is CASSLGGQWHYEQYF. In DNA, the CDR3 is TGTGCCAGCAGCTTAGGGGGACAGTGGCACTACGAGCAGTACTTC.

V is TRBV19 and J is TRBJ2-7, with 7 bases that match TRBD1. Per germline, CDR1 LNHDA and CDR2 SQIVND (reference sequence). The CDR3 extends over 15 amino acids. Losses at the gene ends were 3 bases for V and 1 base for J; bases not matched to a gene: 6. CDR3: CASSIAQGVSYEQYF. The CDR3 nucleotides are TGTGCCAGTAGTATCGCGCAGGGGGTATCCTACGAGCAGTACTTC.

This chain uses TRBV6-5 with TRBJ2-1; a possible D gene is TRBD2 (6 bases). Germline CDR1 is MNHEY and CDR2 is SVGAGI. This CDR3 region has 15 residues. V dropped 4 bases and J dropped 5 bases, with 15 bases sitting between them. CDR3 DNA: TGTGCCAGCAGTTCTTGGGGGGTCAAGAACAATGAGCAGTTCTTC. This encodes CASSSWGVKNNEQFF.

The CDR3 bases are TGTGCCAGCAGCTTAGGACTAGCGGGCACAGATACGCAGTATTTT. Amino acids: CASSLGLAGTDTQYF. This chain joins TRBV7-2 and TRBJ2-3, with TRBD2 matching 9 bases. J was trimmed by 1 base and V by 1 base; bases with no gene match: 0. This CDR3 has 15 amino acids. Germline V gene sequence: CDR1 SGHTA, CDR2 FQGNSA. The entire variable domain, with the rest obtained from reference TRBV7-2 and TRBJ2-3, is as follows: GAGVSQSPSNKVTEKGKDVELRCDPISGHTALYWYRQSLGQGLEFLIYFQGNSAPDKSGLPSDRFSAERTGGSVSTLTIQRTQQEDSAVYLCASSLGLAGTDTQYFGPGTRLTVL.

In its sample, this clone was seen a few times. The rearrangement joins TRBV10-2 to TRBJ1-1, with 7 positions matching TRBD1. Unmatched junction bases numbered 10, after V lost 7 bases and J lost 5 bases. Germline V gene sequence: CDR1 WSHSY, CDR2 SAAADI. This CDR3 is 14 amino acids long. For the CDR3, the DNA is TGCGCCAGCACCACAGGGGAGTCGGGGACTGAAGCTTTCTTT. Translating gives CASTTGESGTEAFF.

In its sample, this clone was seen once. This chain joins TRBV5-4 and TRBJ2-3, with a weak D call TRBD1 (5 bases). Germline V CDR1 and CDR2: SGHNT, YYREEE (reference sequence). Trimming took 5 bases from V and 9 from J, leaving 16 bases between them. This CDR3 is 13 amino acids long. In DNA form, the CDR3 reads TGTGCCAGCAGTCCCGAACTCGCAGGGACGCAGTATTTT. Residues: CASSPELAGTQYF.

The table lists this clone with a count of one. This chain uses TRBV5-4 with TRBJ1-5, with a weak D call TRBD1 (6 bases). The germline gives CDR1 SGHNT, CDR2 YYREEE (reference sequence). The CDR3 has 15 amino acids. Trimming removed 2 bases from V and 2 bases from J, with 11 bases in between. CDR3 sequence: CASSLQGPGNQPQHF. The CDR3 DNA reads as TGTGCCAGCAGCTTACAGGGTCCGGGCAATCAGCCCCAGCATTTT.

The V gene is TRBV27, the J gene TRBJ2-7; D is unresolved. CDR3 length: 14 residues. Between the trimmed V and J ends, which lost 1 base and 2 bases, there was a span of 9 bases. Germline CDR1 reads MNHEY; CDR2 reads SMNVEV (reference sequence). The CDR3 DNA reads TGTGCCAGCAGTTTATTTTGGGGTACCTACGAGCAGTACTTC. It codes for CASSLFWGTYEQYF.

The rearrangement uses TRBV2 and TRBJ2-1, with D maybe TRBD1 (5 bases). The CDR3 covers 13 residues. Germline-derived CDR1 and CDR2 are SNHLY and FYNNEI. The germline V and J ends were trimmed by 4 bases and 3 bases, with 7 bases remaining between them. CDR3 region: CASSGDSYNEQFF. CDR3 bases: TGTGCCAGCAGTGGAGACAGCTACAATGAGCAGTTCTTC.

V and J are TRBV28 and TRBJ1-2, with unresolved D. CDR1 is MDHEN and CDR2 is SYDVKM in the germline V gene. The V end was cut by 7 bases, the J end by 8 bases, with 11 bases between. The CDR3 contains 11 residues. The CDR3 is CASTLGGGYTF. The CDR3 coding sequence is TGTGCCAGCACCTTGGGAGGGGGCTACACCTTC.